The 18 T cell receptor beta chains below were found in one sample sequenced in a study of control samples from healthy donors and cancer patients. Using immunoSEQ multiplex PCR, the repertoire was profiled, and TCRdb retains in-frame clones only, with some absent. Here the sample spans tens of thousands of clones, just over 90% being singletons. The sequenced sample was blood. These TCRs come from a young woman in good health.

The genes are TRBV9 and TRBJ2-5; TRBD2 is a possible D gene (6 bases). Germline CDR1 reads SGDLS; CDR2 reads YYNGEE. Trimming shortened V by 0 bases and J by 3 bases, and 12 bases separated the two germline ends. This CDR3 has 15 residues. DNA of the CDR3: TGTGCCAGCAGCGTAGCGCCGACGGGGGAAGAGACCCAGTACTTC. It yields the protein CASSVAPTGEETQYF.

The genes are TRBV18 and TRBJ1-5; D uncertain. The CDR3 spans 13 residues. CDR1 and CDR2 (germline): KGHSH, LQKENI. V lost 4 bases and J lost 0, with 4 bases in between. The CDR3 DNA follows: TGTGCCAGCTCACTTGATAGCAATCAGCCCCAGCATTTT. It encodes CASSLDSNQPQHF. Variable domain in full (rest from reference TRBV18 and TRBJ1-5): NAGVMQNPRHLVRRRGQEARLRCSPMKGHSHVYWYRQLPEEGLKFMVYLQKENIIDESGMPKERFSAEFPKEGPSILRIQQVVRGDSAAYFCASSLDSNQPQHFGDGTRLSIL.

In its sample, this clone was seen once. V usage is TRBV19 and J usage is TRBJ2-7, with TRBD1 identical over 9 bases. V was clipped by 9 bases and J by 2 bases; unmatched bases: 8. The germline V gene encodes CDR1 LNHDA and CDR2 SQIVND (reference sequence). This CDR3 is 14 amino acids long. This CDR3 reads CASAQGQGPYEQYF. CDR3 DNA sequence: TGTGCCAGCGCGCAGGGACAGGGACCCTACGAGCAGTACTTC.

The genes are TRBV6-6 and TRBJ1-1, with 7 bases matching TRBD1. Losses at the gene ends were 6 bases for V and 3 bases for J; bases not matched to a gene: 10. CDR1 MNHNY and CDR2 SVGAGI come from the germline V gene (reference sequence). The CDR3 spans 15 residues. The DNA of the CDR3 is TGTGCCAGCAGAACCGGACAGGCCGGGGACACTGAAGCTTTCTTT. Translated, it gives CASRTGQAGDTEAFF.

The chain employs TRBV7-9 and TRBJ2-3; D perhaps matches TRBD1 (6 bases). The CDR3 contains 12 residues. Germline V CDR1 and CDR2: SEHNR, FQNEAQ (reference sequence). Trimming removed 2 bases at V and 6 bases at J, with 6 bases between. Here the CDR3 DNA reads TGTGCCAGCAGCTTACAGGGGGATACGCAGTATTTT. This codes for CASSLQGDTQYF.

The V call is TRBV29-1, the J call TRBJ2-5; D unresolved. The germline gives CDR1 SQVTM, CDR2 ANQGSEA. V lost 2 bases and J 5 bases, leaving 12 bases between the germline ends. CDR3 length: 13 amino acids. CDR3 sequence: CSVESGVSETQYF. CDR3 in DNA: TGCAGCGTTGAATCTGGGGTGTCGGAGACCCAGTACTTC.

The rearrangement joins TRBV6-5 to TRBJ2-3, with TRBD1 matching over 8 bases. The V gene's germline CDR1 is MNHEY and CDR2 SVGAGI. The junction had 3 bases not matched to a gene; V was cut back by 6 bases and J by 4 bases. This CDR3 contains 13 residues. CDR3 DNA sequence: TGTGCCAGCAGCCAGGGGGCCGCAGATACGCAGTATTTT. Translated: CASSQGAADTQYF.

This chain connects TRBV3-1 (or the pseudogene TRBV3-2) to TRBJ1-1, with 7 bases that match TRBD1. CDR1 is LGHDT and CDR2 is YNNKEL in the germline V gene (reference sequence). V lost 3 bases to trimming and J lost 1 base; unmatched junction nucleotides: 8. The length of the CDR3 is 16 residues. The CDR3 DNA reads as TGTGCCAGCAGCCAGATAACAGGGGCTGGGAACACTGAAGCTTTCTTT. Residues: CASSQITGAGNTEAFF.

As regards this clone: Other nucleotide sequences from this sample produce the same CDR3. The rearrangement joins TRBV12-5 to TRBJ1-3; D is undetermined. CDR3 length equals 15 residues. V dropped 3 bases and J dropped 0 bases, with 9 bases sitting between them. The germline V gene encodes CDR1 LGHNT and CDR2 FRNRAP. The CDR3 nucleotides read TGTGCTAGTGGTTTATCCTTAAGCTCTGGAAACACCATATATTTT. This translates into CASGLSLSSGNTIYF.

The chain joins TRBV19 to TRBJ1-2; D gene ambiguous. In germline, CDR1 is LNHDA, CDR2 SQIVND (reference sequence). V dropped 0 bases and J dropped 4 bases, with 12 bases sitting between them. CDR3 size: 15 residues. This CDR3 is CASSIESRLSYGYTF. The CDR3 DNA reads as TGTGCCAGTAGTATAGAGTCTCGGCTTTCCTATGGCTACACCTTC. Full variable domain (rest looked up from reference TRBV19 and TRBJ1-2): DGGITQSPKYLFRKEGQNVTLSCEQNLNHDAMYWYRQDPGQGLRLIYYSQIVNDFQKGDIAEGYSVSREKKESFPLTVTSAQKNPTAFYLCASSIESRLSYGYTFGSGTRLTVV.

This chain links TRBV11-2 with TRBJ2-1; TRBD1 agrees at 9 bases. Trimming took 3 bases from V and 6 from J; bases not matched to a gene: 9. Germline CDR1 reads SGHAT; CDR2 reads FQNNGV. CDR3 size: 16 residues. The CDR3 DNA follows: TGTGCCAGCAGCTTCAATTCCGGGACAGGGCCCAATGAGCAGTTCTTC. Translating gives CASSFNSGTGPNEQFF.

The rearrangement joins TRBV19 to TRBJ2-2; TRBD2 matches at 12 bases. The length of the CDR3 is 17 residues. Germline CDR1 and CDR2: LNHDA and SQIVND (reference sequence). The V and J ends lost 5 bases and 3 bases, in that order; junction bases with no gene match: 7. CDR3 DNA: TGTGCCAGTAGTCCGACTAGCGGGGGTAGGGACACCGGGGAGCTGTTTTTT. Translated, it gives CASSPTSGGRDTGELFF.

The chain has TRBV29-1 and TRBJ2-7; possible D gene TRBD2, 6 bases. The CDR3 has 12 residues. V lost 5 bases to trimming and J lost 3 bases, with 11 bases between them. Per the germline V gene, CDR1 is SQVTM and CDR2 is ANQGSEA. The CDR3 sequence: CSVQAGNYEQYF. The CDR3 DNA reads as TGCAGCGTTCAGGCGGGGAACTACGAGCAGTACTTC.

The rearrangement joins TRBV13 to TRBJ2-3, with 12 bases aligning to TRBD2. The CDR3 contains 16 residues. After removal of 5 bases from V and 5 bases from J, the junction contained 8 bases not matched to a gene. The germline V gene encodes CDR1 PRHDT and CDR2 FYEKMQ (reference sequence). The DNA for the CDR3 is TGTGCCAGCAGCCCGACTAGCGGGGGACCGGGAGATACGCAGTATTTT. Translation: CASSPTSGGPGDTQYF.

The rearrangement links TRBV6-5 to TRBJ2-1; a weak D match, TRBD1 (7 bases). The CDR3 is 15 amino acids. CDR1 and CDR2 from the germline V gene are MNHEY and SVGAGI. Trimming removed 3 bases at V and 2 bases at J, with 11 bases between. The CDR3 DNA follows: TGTGCCAGCAGTTATCAGGGGGGAACCTACAATGAGCAGTTCTTC. The encoded protein is CASSYQGGTYNEQFF.

This clone has only a few counts. The CDR3 DNA follows: TGTGCCAGCACCCTAGGGGACAGATCCTACGAGCAGTACTTC. Its translation is CASTLGDRSYEQYF. This chain joins TRBV6-5 and TRBJ2-7; 7 positions agree with TRBD1. Germline V lookup: CDR1 MNHEY, CDR2 SVGAGI. J was trimmed by 1 base and V by 7 bases; bases with no gene match: 7. The CDR3 runs to 14 residues.

A single count supports this clone. The chain recombines TRBV3-1 (or the pseudogene TRBV3-2) with TRBJ2-5, with D uncertain. The germline V gene has CDR1 LGHDT and CDR2 YNNKEL (reference sequence). Deletions cut 1 base from V and 5 bases from J, with 14 bases between. The CDR3 sequence is 15 residues long. In nucleotides, the CDR3 is TGTGCCAGCAGCCAAGCTTTGTTGGGTCGGGAGACCCAGTACTTC. Encoded protein: CASSQALLGRETQYF.

With regard to this clone: The same CDR3 arises from other DNA sequences in this sample as well. The chain has TRBV18 and TRBJ1-1; D is unclear. The CDR3 is 12 residues long. CDR1 is KGHSH, CDR2 LQKENI, per germline. Trimming cost V 3 bases and J 3 bases, with 5 bases left between them. The DNA for the CDR3 is TGTGCCAGCTCACCCCCATACACTGAAGCTTTCTTT. Translating it yields CASSPPYTEAFF.